This T cell receptor (beta chain) was retrieved from a study of T cell responses to AZD1222 COVID-19 vaccine. Unmatched junction bases numbered 5, after V lost 2 bases and J lost 5 bases. Looked up from germline, CDR1 is SGHNT and CDR2 is YYREEE (reference sequence). CDR3 length equals 15 residues. TCRdb's table, derived via immunoSEQ multiplex PCR, lists solely in-frame clones and lacks some. The sample contains 160,000 or so clones, roughly nine tenths of which appear only once. Sequenced here: peripheral blood, sampled 28 days after the second AZD1222 dose. The source of this sequence is an adult who received the AZD1222 COVID-19 vaccine. V gene TRBV5-4 combines with J gene TRBJ2-2; the match to TRBD2 covers 8 bases. The CDR3 bases are TGTGCCAGCAGCTTCGGGGGGGCGAGAACCGGGGAGCTGTTTTTT. Protein product: CASSFGGARTGELFF.